These 9 T cell receptor beta chains originate from one sample sequenced in a study of early T cells in non-severe SARS-CoV-2 infection. One entry per CDR3 protein, called by TCRdb with MiXCR from the 5' RACE reads. The table records just under 45,000 distinct CDR3 sequences, about a tenth of them present only once. The sample consisted of whole blood. Every receptor here comes from an adult who was a healthcare worker with PCR-confirmed SARS-CoV-2 infection or an uninfected control (not recorded which).

This clonotype has at least ten counts. The chain has TRBV30 and TRBJ1-1; D remains unclear. The length of the CDR3 is 15 residues. V was shortened by 3 bases and J by 1 base, with 15 bases between the two germline ends. Germline V gene lookup returns CDR1 GTSNPN and CDR2 SVGIG (reference sequence). The CDR3 loop is CAWRWASSPNTEAFF. The CDR3 DNA reads as TGTGCCTGGAGGTGGGCGAGTAGCCCGAACACTGAAGCTTTCTTT. Complete variable domain (other parts from reference TRBV30 and TRBJ1-1): SQTIHQWPATLVQPVGSPLSLECTVEGTSNPNLYWYRQAAGRGLQLLFYSVGIGQISSEVPQNLSASRPQDRQFILSSKKLLLSDSGFYLCAWRWASSPNTEAFFGQGTRLTVV.

This clonotype showed up just a few times. The chain links TRBV7-3 to TRBJ1-1, with D perhaps matching TRBD1 (6 bases). The CDR3 has 14 amino acids. V was shortened by 5 bases and J by 1 base, with 11 bases between the two germline ends. CDR1 and CDR2 from the germline V gene are SGHTA and FQGTGA. The CDR3 nucleotides read TGTGCCAGCAGCCTGGACAGCCCGAACACTGAAGCTTTCTTT. Amino acids: CASSLDSPNTEAFF.

The chain combines TRBV12-3 or TRBV12-4 with TRBJ2-7; 7 nucleotides agree with TRBD1. The CDR3 has 13 residues. The V and J ends lost 6 bases and 5 bases, in that order; junction bases with no gene match: 7. The CDR3 DNA is TGTGCCAGCAGGGGCATTGGGACAGACGAGCAGTACTTC. Residues: CASRGIGTDEQYF.

This clonotype was seen ten or more times. The chain carries TRBV7-9 and TRBJ2-3; tentative D call: TRBD1 (6 bases). Germline V gene data show CDR1 as SEHNR and CDR2 as FQNEAQ (reference sequence). The CDR3 runs 14 residues. V was cut by 1 base and J by 5 bases, with 10 bases left in between. The CDR3 loop reads CASSLGQAGDTQYF. CDR3 bases: TGTGCCAGCAGCTTAGGACAGGCTGGAGATACGCAGTATTTT.

This clonotype was seen at least ten times. CDR3 in DNA: TGTGCCATCAAGCAGGACGGGGGCCAGGAGACCCAGTACTTC. Its protein product is CAIKQDGGQETQYF. V and J are TRBV10-3 and TRBJ2-5; D possibly uses TRBD1 or TRBD2 (6 bases each). This CDR3 is 14 amino acids long. Trimming took 7 bases from V and 5 from J, leaving 17 bases between them. Per the germline V gene, CDR1 is ENHRY and CDR2 is SYGVKD.

The chain links TRBV27 to TRBJ2-2, with 7 positions matching TRBD1. The germline V gene encodes CDR1 MNHEY and CDR2 SMNVEV (reference sequence). J was trimmed by 5 bases and V by 3 bases; bases with no gene match: 9. The CDR3 consists of 16 residues. The CDR3 sequence: CASSFSTGIGTGELFF. The CDR3 coding sequence is TGTGCCAGCAGTTTTTCGACAGGGATCGGAACCGGGGAGCTGTTTTTT.

This clonotype was counted ten times or more. V gene TRBV27 combines with J gene TRBJ2-7; the D is unclear. This CDR3 has 16 residues. CDR1 is MNHEY, CDR2 SMNVEV, per germline (reference sequence). V gave up 7 bases and J gave up 1 base, with 20 bases separating them. The CDR3 DNA sequence: TGTGCCAGCACCCGAAGTCCCGCGCAAATATCCTACGAGCAGTACTTC. This gives the protein CASTRSPAQISYEQYF.

This clonotype showed up just a few times. This rearrangement joins TRBV6-2 or TRBV6-3 to TRBJ2-3, with 16 bases lining up with TRBD2. Unmatched junction bases numbered 17, after V lost 7 bases and J lost 7 bases. The germline V gene has CDR1 MNHEY and CDR2 SVGEGT. There are 19 residues in the CDR3. DNA for the CDR3: TGTGCCAGCAAAAGGACCGGGACTAGCGGGGGGGCCTATTATAATACGCAGTATTTT. Translated, it gives CASKRTGTSGGAYYNTQYF.

At least ten counts were recorded for this clonotype. The CDR3 protein is CASSPYFTDTQYF. CDR3 DNA: TGTGCCAGCTCACCATACTTCACAGATACGCAGTATTTT. The chain is built from TRBV18 and TRBJ2-3; D is undetermined. The CDR3 is made up of 13 amino acids. Trimming left V 2 bases short and J 2 bases short, with 5 bases between. In germline, CDR1 is KGHSH, CDR2 LQKENI.